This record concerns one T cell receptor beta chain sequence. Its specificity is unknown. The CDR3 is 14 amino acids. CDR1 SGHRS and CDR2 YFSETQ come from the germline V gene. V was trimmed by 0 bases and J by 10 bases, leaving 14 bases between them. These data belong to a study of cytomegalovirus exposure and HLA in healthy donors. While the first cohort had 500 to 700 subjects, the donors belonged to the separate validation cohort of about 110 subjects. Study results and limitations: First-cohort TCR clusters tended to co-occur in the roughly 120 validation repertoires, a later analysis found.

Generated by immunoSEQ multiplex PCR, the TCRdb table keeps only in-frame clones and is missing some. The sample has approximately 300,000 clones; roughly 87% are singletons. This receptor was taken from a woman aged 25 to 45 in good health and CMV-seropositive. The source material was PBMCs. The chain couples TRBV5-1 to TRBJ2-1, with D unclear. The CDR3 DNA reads TGCGCCAGCAGCTTGGCCGTGACTGGGCGGGAGCAGTTCTTC. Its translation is CASSLAVTGREQFF.